The clone carrying this T cell receptor (beta chain) has a count of ten or more. The data are from a study of T cells in Graves' hyperthyroidism and ophthalmopathy. Regions amplified from RNA transcripts were the TCR beta CDR3 regions. A first-round RT-PCR of the TCR CDR3 used the HTBI primer set. TCRdb redid the calling of the multiplex PCR reads with MiXCR, one entry per CDR3 protein. This repertoire shows fewer than 450,000 distinct CDR3 sequences, 15% to 20% found once; its top ten account for roughly two fifths. A patient was excluded if there was uncontrolled infection, other autoimmune disease, pregnancy or lactation. Thyroid ultrasound and orbital computed tomography, with clinical symptoms and serum thyroxine and TRAb, informed diagnoses. V was pared by 6 bases and J by 2 bases, with 13 bases between. Germline CDR1 DFQATT, CDR2 SNEGSKA (reference sequence). The CDR3 is made up of 13 amino acids.

The gene calls are TRBV20-1 and TRBJ1-2; D is uncertain. Sequences were obtained from blood. This TCR was sampled from a man aged 18 to 30 with Graves' ophthalmopathy. CDR3 in DNA: TGCAGTGCAACCGGGCCGCCAAACTATGGCTACACCTTC. Its translation is CSATGPPNYGYTF.